A single sample gave rise to the 5 T cell receptor beta chains below, sequenced in a study of beta chain features in type 1 diabetes (dated by TCRdb to the late 2010s). Study-level results and caveats: In all four CD4+ subsets, TCRB CDR3 length was moderately but significantly shorter in type 1 diabetes patients.

No cognate antigen is known for these TCRs. Library preparation used the immunoSEQ multiplex PCR assay. The High Capacity cDNA Reverse Transcription Kit was used to reverse transcribe all of the isolated RNA, meaning that expressed TCRB transcripts were what got sequenced. TCRdb's version of the immuneACCESS table is confined to in-frame rearrangements and falls short of the full clone set. An unresolved V gene accounts for under half of the shortfall where checked; the remainder is of unknown origin. In all, the sample holds roughly 330,000 clones, and roughly 14% of those were seen once. The ten most abundant clones make up about 0.016% of the sample. The sequencing input was naive CD4+ T cells from blood. This sample's cell subset or site label indicates: true naive CD4+ T cells. These receptor sequences come from a woman between 18 and 30 years old with type 1 diabetes.

The chain couples TRBV19 to TRBJ2-1; D remains ambiguous. With 10 bases removed from V and 6 bases from J, the gap between germline ends came to 16 bases. CDR1 is LNHDA, CDR2 SQIVND, per germline (reference sequence). CDR3 length equals 13 residues. The CDR3 DNA reads TGTGCCACCCAGCCAGGCCTATCCAATGAGCAGTTCTTC. It encodes CATQPGLSNEQFF.

The V gene is TRBV7-8, the J gene TRBJ2-7, with 9 nucleotides matching TRBD1. There are 16 residues in the CDR3. Germline trimming cut 5 bases from V and 1 base from J; bases unmatched to any gene: 9. CDR1 is SGHVS, CDR2 FQNEAQ, per germline. DNA of the CDR3: TGTGCCAGCAGCCATAATGGACAGGGGCAGTCCTACGAGCAGTACGTC. Its protein is CASSHNGQGQSYEQYV.

CDR3 DNA: TGCGCCAGCAGCAGGGGGACAGGGAATAGGGAGACCCAGTACTTC. This codes for CASSRGTGNRETQYF. The V gene is TRBV5-1, the J gene TRBJ2-5; 9 positions match TRBD1. The CDR3 runs 15 residues. CDR1 and CDR2 from the germline V gene are SGHRS and YFSETQ. The V segment lost 4 bases and the J segment 5 bases; nucleotides outside the gene matches: 9.

The rearrangement uses TRBV7-2 and TRBJ2-3; D may be TRBD1 (5 bases). Deletions cut 6 bases from V and 4 bases from J, with 5 bases between. The CDR3 loop spans 11 amino acids. Germline values: CDR1 SGHTA, CDR2 FQGNSA. CDR3 sequence (DNA): TGTGCCAGCAGACAGGCAGATACGCAGTATTTT. Its translation is CASRQADTQYF.

This clone was seen a handful of times. The chain joins TRBV18 to TRBJ2-5; the D gene is possibly TRBD1 (6 bases). This CDR3 has 11 amino acids. V gave up 6 bases and J gave up 5 bases, with 7 bases separating them. Germline CDR1 reads KGHSH; CDR2 reads LQKENI. CDR3 sequence (DNA): TGTGCCAGCTCCCAGGGGGAGACCCAGTACTTC. It is translated as CASSQGETQYF.